The sample holds many counts of the clone carrying this T cell receptor beta chain. Its antigen remains unknown. Germline trimming cut 1 base from V and 12 bases from J; bases unmatched to any gene: 14. The CDR3 is 16 residues long. Per germline, CDR1 SGHVS and CDR2 FNYEAQ. The TCR library protocol attached unique molecular identifiers to the individual cDNA molecules. One entry per CDR3 protein, called by TCRdb with MiXCR from the 5' RACE reads. The table lists fewer than 110,000 distinct CDR3 sequences, 11% of them singletons. This sample was included in a study of early T cells in non-severe SARS-CoV-2 infection. Looking at the study overall: Investigators sequenced bulk RNA drawn from unsorted whole blood, and chains remained unpaired.

General study points: Private and CD4 specificities were missed by VDJdb matching, skewed to anti-spike CD8.

This chain links TRBV7-6 with TRBJ2-1, with 8 bases that match TRBD2. Material for sequencing was whole blood. The sequence came from an adult who was a healthcare worker with PCR-confirmed SARS-CoV-2 infection or an uninfected control (not recorded which). The DNA for the CDR3 is TGTGCCAGCAGCTTAGACAGTAGCGGGATGGGAGTATCGCAGTTCTTC. This translates into CASSLDSSGMGVSQFF.